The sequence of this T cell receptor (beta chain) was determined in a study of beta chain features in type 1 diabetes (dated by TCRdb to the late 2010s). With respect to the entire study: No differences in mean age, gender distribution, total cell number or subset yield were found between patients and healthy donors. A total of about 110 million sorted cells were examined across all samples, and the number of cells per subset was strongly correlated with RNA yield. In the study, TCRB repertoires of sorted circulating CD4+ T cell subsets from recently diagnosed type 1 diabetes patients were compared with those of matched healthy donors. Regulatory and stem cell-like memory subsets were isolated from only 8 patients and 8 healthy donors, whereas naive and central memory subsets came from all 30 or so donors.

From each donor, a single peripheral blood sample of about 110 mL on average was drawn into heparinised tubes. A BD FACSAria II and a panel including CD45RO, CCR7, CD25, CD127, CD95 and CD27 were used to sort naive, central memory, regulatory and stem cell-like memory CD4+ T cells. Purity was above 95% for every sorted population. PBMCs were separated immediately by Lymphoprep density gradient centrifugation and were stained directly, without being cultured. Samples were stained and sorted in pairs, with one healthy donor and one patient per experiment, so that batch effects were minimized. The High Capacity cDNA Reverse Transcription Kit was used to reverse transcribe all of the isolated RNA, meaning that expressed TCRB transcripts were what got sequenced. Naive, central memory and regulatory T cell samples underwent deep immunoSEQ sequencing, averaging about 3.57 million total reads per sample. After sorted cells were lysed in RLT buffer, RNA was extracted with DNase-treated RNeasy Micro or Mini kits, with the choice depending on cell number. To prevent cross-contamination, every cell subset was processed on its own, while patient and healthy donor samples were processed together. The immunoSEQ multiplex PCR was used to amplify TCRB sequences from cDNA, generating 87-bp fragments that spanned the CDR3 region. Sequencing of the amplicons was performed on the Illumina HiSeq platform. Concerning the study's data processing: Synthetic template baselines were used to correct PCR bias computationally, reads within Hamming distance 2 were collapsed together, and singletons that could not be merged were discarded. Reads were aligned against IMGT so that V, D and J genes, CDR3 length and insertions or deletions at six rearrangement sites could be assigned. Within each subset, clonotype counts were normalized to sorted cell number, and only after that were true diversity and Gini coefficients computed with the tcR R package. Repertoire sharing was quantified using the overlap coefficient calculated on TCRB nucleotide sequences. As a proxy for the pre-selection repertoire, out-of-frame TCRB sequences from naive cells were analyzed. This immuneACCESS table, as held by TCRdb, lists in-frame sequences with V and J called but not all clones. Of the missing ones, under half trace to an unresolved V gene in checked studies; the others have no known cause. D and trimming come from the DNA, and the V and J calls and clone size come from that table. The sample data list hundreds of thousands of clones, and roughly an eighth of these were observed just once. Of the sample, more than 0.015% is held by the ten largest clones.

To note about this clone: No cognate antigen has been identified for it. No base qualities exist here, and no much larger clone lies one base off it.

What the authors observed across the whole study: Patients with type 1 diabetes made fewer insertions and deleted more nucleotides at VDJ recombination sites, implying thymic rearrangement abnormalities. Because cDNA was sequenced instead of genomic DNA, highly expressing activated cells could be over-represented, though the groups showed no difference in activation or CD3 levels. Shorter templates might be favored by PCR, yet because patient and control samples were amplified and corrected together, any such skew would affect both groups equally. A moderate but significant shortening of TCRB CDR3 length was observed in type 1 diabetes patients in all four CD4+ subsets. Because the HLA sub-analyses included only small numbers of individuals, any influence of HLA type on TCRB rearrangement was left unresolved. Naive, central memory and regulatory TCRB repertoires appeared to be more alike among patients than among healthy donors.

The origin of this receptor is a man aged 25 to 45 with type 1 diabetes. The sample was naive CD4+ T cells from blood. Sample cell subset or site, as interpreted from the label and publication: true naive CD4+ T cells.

The sequenced DNA: TGCGCCAGCAGCGGACAGGGGTCGTCAGATACGCAGTATTTT. Its translation reads: CASSGQGSSDTQYF. This receptor chain uses TRBV5-1 and TRBJ2-3, with 9 bases in between that match TRBD1. The CDR3 covers 14 residues, taking in both the cysteine and the phenylalanine. CDR3 DNA is the only sequence kept; it has 42 bases, read in frame from the first base. From V the trimming removes 4 bases and from J it removes 4 bases, while the gene matches leave 4 bases of the junction unaccounted for. CDR1 SGHRS and CDR2 YFSETQ are derived from the germline V gene.